This TCR beta chain was sequenced for a study of PD-1 blockade in classical Hodgkin lymphoma. Study observations and caveats: A reduction in baseline TCR diversity was reportedly seen in newly diagnosed patients relative to healthy donors. The baseline diversity of complete responders showed similarity to that of newly diagnosed patients.

The sample's time point: cycle 4 day 1 (C4D1), after more than five weeks of nivolumab. With no exception, relapse followed autologous stem cell transplantation in all patients, and brentuximab vedotin exposure varied. A word on this clone: Its antigen is not identified.

Some clones are missing from TCRdb's copy, which holds only in-frame ones; the method was immunoSEQ multiplex PCR. The sample contains more than 75,000 clones, roughly 91% of which appear only once. The source was peripheral blood mononuclear cells (PBMCs), collected before the fourth cycle of nivolumab. The clonotype originates from a human donor with classical Hodgkin lymphoma.

The CDR3: CSVEKEANTEAFF. CDR3 DNA sequence: TGCAGCGTTGAGAAGGAAGCGAACACTGAAGCTTTCTTT. This chain uses TRBV29-1 with TRBJ1-1; D not certain. CDR3 length: 13 residues. Germline lookup yields CDR1 SQVTM and CDR2 ANQGSEA. V lost 3 bases to trimming and J lost 1 base, with 9 bases between them. The complete variable domain, with remaining parts taken from reference TRBV29-1 and TRBJ1-1, reads SAVISQKPSRDICQRGTSLTIQCQVDSQVTMMFWYRQQPGQSLTLIATANQGSEATYESGFVIDKFPISRPNLTFSTLTVSNMSPEDSSIYLCSVEKEANTEAFFGQGTRLTVV.